The 17 T cell receptor beta chains in this list originate from one sample, sequenced in a study of blood T cell repertoires in COVID-19 (dated by TCRdb to 2019 to 2021). Libraries were prepared through the immunoSEQ multiplex PCR assay. Entries here come from immuneACCESS through TCRdb and include only in-frame sequences with V and J called. Some clones fail to appear in such tables; in the studies checked, an unresolved V gene covers under half of the shortfall, and the cause of the remainder is unknown. The sample table contains fewer than 130,000 clones; only one count was recorded for 80% to 90% of them. The ten most abundant clones make up 2.1% of the sample. Sample: peripheral blood. These receptor sequences come from a human donor in a cohort sampled during active COVID-19.

This chain connects TRBV24-1 to TRBJ1-2; TRBD1 agrees at 8 bases. Germline loops: CDR1 KGHDR, CDR2 SFDVKD. The length of the CDR3 is 14 residues. With 7 bases clipped from V and 4 bases from J, the junction kept 7 bases outside the gene matches. The CDR3 loop reads CATSPGGLSYGYTF. CDR3 DNA: TGTGCCACCAGCCCAGGGGGCCTAAGCTATGGCTACACCTTC.

The CDR3, as DNA: TGTGCCAGTAGTCTTAGACAGGGGACTAATGAAAAACTGTTTTTT. This encodes CASSLRQGTNEKLFF. V and J are TRBV19 and TRBJ1-4, with TRBD1 identical over 8 bases. Trimming removed 5 bases from V and 2 bases from J; junction bases left unmatched: 4. This CDR3 has 15 amino acids. Germline V gene data show CDR1 as LNHDA and CDR2 as SQIVND (reference sequence).

This chain uses TRBV4-1 with TRBJ2-7; 8 nucleotides match TRBD1. Germline CDR1 MGHRA, CDR2 YSYEKL. V dropped 3 bases and J dropped 0; count of bases not matched to a gene: 4. The CDR3 spans 15 residues. In DNA form, the CDR3 reads TGCGCCAGCAGCCACTACAGGGGGAGCTCCTACGAGCAGTACTTC. Residues: CASSHYRGSSYEQYF.

The table lists this clone with a count of one. This chain uses TRBV9 with TRBJ2-7; a weak D match, TRBD1 (5 bases). Germline V gene sequence: CDR1 SGDLS, CDR2 YYNGEE. The CDR3 is 12 residues long. V lost 3 bases and J 6 bases, leaving 10 bases between the germline ends. CDR3 DNA: TGTGCCAGCAGCGCAACAGGACGCGAGCAGTACTTC. Amino acids: CASSATGREQYF.

This sequence joins TRBV28 and TRBJ2-3, with a tentative D call TRBD2 (6 bases). V lost 3 bases to trimming and J lost 0 bases, with 13 bases between them. The CDR3 contains 16 residues. CDR1 and CDR2 (germline): MDHEN, SYDVKM. The CDR3 DNA reads TGTGCCAGCAGTTTTTTGGGAGGCGGGAGCACAGATACGCAGTATTTT. This encodes CASSFLGGGSTDTQYF.

V is TRBV5-4 and J is TRBJ2-5; 8 nucleotides align to TRBD2. The CDR3 contains 13 residues. With V trimmed by 2 bases and J by 3 bases, 0 bases remained unmatched. Germline lookup yields CDR1 SGHNT and CDR2 YYREEE (reference sequence). This CDR3 reads CASSFSGEETQYF. The CDR3 nucleotides are TGTGCCAGCAGCTTTAGCGGGGAAGAGACCCAGTACTTC.

This clone appeared a single time. The J gene is TRBJ2-2, the V gene TRBV28; the D gene is possibly TRBD1 (5 bases). The V gene's germline CDR1 is MDHEN and CDR2 SYDVKM. The CDR3 contains 14 residues. V dropped 5 bases and J dropped 8 bases, with 15 bases sitting between them. The CDR3, as DNA: TGTGCCAGCAGTCCCTCAGGGATGTCGGGGGAGCTGTTTTTT. It specifies CASSPSGMSGELFF.

The chain combines TRBV6-5 with TRBJ2-7; TRBD1 matches at 9 bases. The CDR3 spans 15 residues. The V gene end was trimmed by 6 bases and the J gene end by 3 bases; junction bases not matched to a gene: 9. Germline CDR1 and CDR2: MNHEY and SVGAGI. The CDR3 bases are TGTGCCAGCAGACGAACGGGACAGGGAGGCTACGAGCAGTACTTC. Its translation is CASRRTGQGGYEQYF.

This clone was seen a handful of times. The CDR3 is CASSLGGHEQYF. CDR3 DNA: TGTGCCAGCAGTCTAGGGGGTCATGAGCAGTACTTC. The gene calls are TRBV3-1 (or the pseudogene TRBV3-2) and TRBJ2-7, with a weak D call TRBD1 (6 bases). The CDR3 runs to 12 residues. Looked up from germline, CDR1 is LGHDT and CDR2 is YNNKEL (reference sequence). V was clipped by 6 bases and J by 7 bases, with 13 bases between them.

The chain uses TRBV27 and TRBJ1-6; 9 bases are shared with TRBD1. The germline V gene encodes CDR1 MNHEY and CDR2 SMNVEV (reference sequence). The CDR3 totals 15 residues. With V trimmed by 3 bases and J by 13 bases, 10 bases remained unmatched. The DNA for the CDR3 is TGTGCCAGCAGTTTTCAGGGACAGGGTTTTTACCCCCTCCACTTT. Protein product: CASSFQGQGFYPLHF.

The chain has TRBV6-4 and TRBJ1-5; D is possibly TRBD1 (5 bases). Germline CDR1 MRHNA, CDR2 SNTAGT. CDR3 length: 12 amino acids. Trimming removed 10 bases at V and 2 bases at J, with 9 bases between. The CDR3 region is CAILRGNQPQHF. The CDR3 coding sequence is TGTGCCATCCTCAGGGGCAATCAGCCCCAGCATTTT.

The rearrangement joins TRBV7-2 to TRBJ1-1; D uncertain. Trimming cost V 5 bases and J 2 bases, with 12 bases left between them. The germline gives CDR1 SGHTA, CDR2 FQGNSA. There are 14 residues in the CDR3. CDR3 bases: TGTGCCAGCAGCCCGGGTCCAGCAAACACTGAAGCTTTCTTT. It yields the protein CASSPGPANTEAFF.

The V and J genes are TRBV4-2 and TRBJ2-3, with D possibly matching TRBD2 (6 bases). CDR3 length equals 18 residues. V was trimmed by 0 bases and J by 0 bases, leaving 16 bases between them. CDR1 and CDR2 (germline): LGHNA, YNFKEQ. CDR3 loop: CASSQEVQRELSTDTQYF. The CDR3 DNA is TGTGCCAGCAGCCAAGAGGTGCAACGGGAGCTCAGCACAGATACGCAGTATTTT.

This clone has a single count. The chain is built from TRBV15 and TRBJ2-1, with TRBD2 identical over 10 bases. The CDR3 has 19 amino acids. The germline V gene has CDR1 LNHNV and CDR2 YYDKDF (reference sequence). With V trimmed by 0 bases and J by 7 bases, 15 bases remained unmatched. The CDR3 loop is CATSRDKGVGVAGGNEQFF. In DNA, the CDR3 is TGTGCCACCAGCAGAGATAAGGGGGTAGGGGTAGCGGGAGGTAATGAGCAGTTCTTC.

In its sample, this clone was seen a few times. The chain links TRBV2 to TRBJ2-3; weak D call: TRBD2 (6 bases). The V gene's germline CDR1 is SNHLY and CDR2 FYNNEI. The V end lost 10 bases, the J end lost 2 bases, and 10 bases lay between the germline ends. This CDR3 has 12 amino acids. CDR3: CATRRDTDTQYF. The CDR3 nucleotides are TGTGCCACTCGGAGGGACACAGATACGCAGTATTTT.

This clone was recorded only once. The rearrangement uses TRBV7-9 and TRBJ1-2, with D maybe TRBD1 (6 bases). The CDR3 is 14 residues long. V was pared by 1 base and J by 6 bases, with 12 bases between. The germline V gene encodes CDR1 SEHNR and CDR2 FQNEAQ (reference sequence). The CDR3, as DNA: TGTGCCAGCAGCTTAGGAGGCAGGGGAAATGGCTACACCTTC. It specifies CASSLGGRGNGYTF.

This chain joins TRBV5-8 and TRBJ1-4; possible D gene TRBD1, 5 bases. Deletions cut 0 bases from V and 8 bases from J, with 14 bases between. The CDR3 consists of 15 residues. The V gene's germline CDR1 is SGHTS and CDR2 YDEGEE. The CDR3 here is CASSLVGAGGEKLFF. The CDR3 coding sequence is TGTGCCAGCAGCTTGGTTGGGGCCGGTGGGGAAAAACTGTTTTTT.